This TCR beta chain is from a study of blood T cell repertoires in COVID-19. Overall study context: PBMCs, B-cell-depleted T cells, or T cells provided the cDNA or gDNA that made up the material.

V lost 5 bases, J lost 1 base, and 14 bases lay in between. CDR1 is MDHEN, CDR2 SYDVKM, per germline. The CDR3 contains 15 residues. Profiling relied on immunoSEQ multiplex PCR, and the TCRdb table lists in-frame clones only, not all of them. The table includes 250,000 to 300,000 clones, about 91% detected once. V usage is TRBV28 and J usage is TRBJ1-1, with a tentative D call TRBD1 (6 bases). Sample: peripheral blood. This TCR was recovered from a woman aged 30 to 39 who had recovered from COVID-19. The CDR3: CASSPPGAGNTEAFF. The CDR3, as DNA: TGTGCCAGCAGTCCGCCAGGGGCCGGGAACACTGAAGCTTTCTTT.